This TCR beta chain was recovered during a study of cytomegalovirus exposure and HLA in healthy donors. 60 Vbeta and 13 Jbeta primers were used in PCR. Only in-frame clones appear in the TCRdb table, and some are missing; sequencing was by immunoSEQ multiplex PCR. Of over 100,000 clones listed, roughly four fifths are singletons. J lost 5 bases, V lost 0 bases, and 10 bases had no gene match. The CDR3 totals 17 residues. CDR1 SGHTA and CDR2 FQGTGA come from the germline V gene. Sequenced input: PBMCs. This TCR was recovered from a woman in her 50s in good health and CMV-seropositive. The chain employs TRBV7-3 and TRBJ1-2; TRBD1 matches at 9 bases. CDR3 sequence: CASSLTPQTGTGYGYTF. DNA of the CDR3: TGTGCCAGCAGCTTAACCCCTCAAACCGGGACAGGGTATGGCTACACCTTC. Full variable domain (outside the CDR3, taken from reference TRBV7-3 and TRBJ1-2): GAGVSQTPSNKVTEKGKYVELRCDPISGHTALYWYRQSLGQGPEFLIYFQGTGAADDSGLPNDRFFAVRPEGSVSTLKIQRTERGDSAVYLCASSLTPQTGTGYGYTFGSGTRLTVV.